This TCR beta chain was obtained from a study of blood T cell repertoires in COVID-19. Study details: PBMCs, B-cell-depleted T cells, or T cells were the source of the cDNA or gDNA that made up the material.

In germline, CDR1 is SGHTA, CDR2 FQGTGA. J gave up 3 bases and V 2 bases, and 6 bases lay outside the gene matches. This CDR3 is built from 16 residues. Sequencing was performed with immunoSEQ multiplex PCR; in TCRdb, only in-frame clones are kept and a portion is missing. The sample comprises about 25,000 clones, roughly 84% of which are singletons, and roughly 8% rests with the top ten. Sequenced: peripheral blood. This rearrangement joins TRBV7-3 to TRBJ1-2, with 10 positions matching TRBD1. The sequence came from a man aged 50-60 years with active COVID-19. CDR3 amino acids: CASSLEGQGGDYGYTF. CDR3 sequence (DNA): TGTGCCAGCAGCTTAGAAGGACAGGGGGGTGACTATGGCTACACCTTC.